This T cell receptor beta chain was documented in a study of CXCR3-negative and CXCR3-positive naive CD8 T cells. Study background: Each library held about 1.5 +/- 0.3 million TRB reads, some 130 million in total.

Germline-derived CDR1 and CDR2 are MNHEY and SVGEGT. The CDR3 is 13 amino acids. Triplicate sorting captured a few hundred thousand cells each from every CD8+ T cell subset. A remark on this clonotype: Antigen: not known.

5' RACE that incorporated UMI labels was used to prepare the TRB cDNA libraries. From the 5' RACE reads, TCRdb lists one entry per CDR3 protein and no DNA. This listing includes tens of thousands of distinct CDR3 sequences. Whole-study findings and limits: Naive cells, whether CXCR3-negative or CXCR3-positive, had similar TRBV-TRBJ usage, while memory cells differed.

This sequence joins TRBV6-2 or TRBV6-3 and TRBJ2-7. Specimen: memory CD8+ T cells from blood. This TCR derives from a human donor in good health. Some clones in this sample may be carry-over from other donors' samples. This chain's CDR3 is CASSSGEVYEQYF.